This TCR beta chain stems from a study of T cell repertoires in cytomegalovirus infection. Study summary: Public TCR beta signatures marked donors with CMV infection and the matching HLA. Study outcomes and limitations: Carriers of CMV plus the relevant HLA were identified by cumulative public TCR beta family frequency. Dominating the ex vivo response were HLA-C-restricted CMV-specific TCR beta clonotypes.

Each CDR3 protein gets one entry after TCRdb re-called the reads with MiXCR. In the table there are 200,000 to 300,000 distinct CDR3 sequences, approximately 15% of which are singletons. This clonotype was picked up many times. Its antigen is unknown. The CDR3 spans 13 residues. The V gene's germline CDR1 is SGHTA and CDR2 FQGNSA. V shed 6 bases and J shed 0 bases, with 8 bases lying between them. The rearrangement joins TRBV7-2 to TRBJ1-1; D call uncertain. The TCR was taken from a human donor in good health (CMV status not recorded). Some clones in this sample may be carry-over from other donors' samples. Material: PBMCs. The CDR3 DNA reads TGTGCCAGCAGTGACACTCTGAACACTGAAGCTTTCTTT. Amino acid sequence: CASSDTLNTEAFF.